The text below deals with one T cell receptor beta chain. Its specificity is unknown. Clones were read by immunoSEQ multiplex PCR, and TCRdb kept only the in-frame ones, dropping some. This table holds around 1 million clones, approximately 80% found once. The data were obtained in a study of shared clonotypes between healthy human individuals. Whole-study context: The cohort had a couple of women and a few men, ages 18 to 49. General observations from the study: A few donors had 5% to 6% of their naive CD4 clonotypes in common. In the sorted subsets, rarefaction showed sequencing was incomplete despite large depth.

The specimen sequenced was memory CD4+ T cells sorted from blood. Subset given: CD45RA-negative fraction. The sequence came from a man aged 18-30 years in good health.

The CDR3 spells CASSVVGTSGRAPGNEQFF. DNA for the CDR3: TGTGCCAGCAGCGTAGTGGGGACTAGCGGGAGGGCCCCGGGTAATGAGCAGTTCTTC. The V gene is TRBV9, the J gene TRBJ2-1, with TRBD2 identical over 16 bases. The germline V gene encodes CDR1 SGDLS and CDR2 YYNGEE. The CDR3 loop spans 19 amino acids. With V trimmed by 0 bases and J by 7 bases, 10 bases remained unmatched.